Listed below are T cell receptor beta chains from one sample, sequenced in a study of siplizumab effects on memory and regulatory T cells. Profiled with immunoSEQ multiplex PCR; TCRdb holds only in-frame clones, not every one. Of 90,000 to 150,000 clones detected, approximately 92% appear once; the ten largest clones hold roughly 0.15%. Specimen: non-Treg CD4+ T cells sorted from blood. The receptors originated from a human donor in good health. Each CDR3 is given with its conserved first and last residue. D genes are given only for firm matches. Clone size appears in some rows only: once, few, many, or a class for an expanded clone.

TGTGCCAGTACGGCGGGGGGGGGCACAGATACGCAGTATTTT CASTAGGGTDTQYF NA TRBV19 TRBD2 TRBJ2-3
TGTGCCAGTAGTATAAATAAGCGGGGGGCGGACGAGCAGTACTTC CASSINKRGADEQYF once TRBV19 TRBD2 TRBJ2-7
TGTGCCAGCACCCTGGACTATGGCTACACCTTC CASTLDYGYTF few TRBV2 NA TRBJ1-2
TGCGCCAGCAGCTTGGGGGGGCTGGCTCAGCCCCAGCATTTT CASSLGGLAQPQHF NA TRBV5-1 NA TRBJ1-5
TGTGCCAGTACTTTACCGGGACAGGGCGAGGTCGGTAGCTATGGCTACACCTTC CASTLPGQGEVGSYGYTF NA TRBV19 TRBD1 TRBJ1-2
TGTGCCAGCAGCGTGCTTACGGGCACAGATACGCAGTATTTT CASSVLTGTDTQYF NA TRBV9 NA TRBJ2-3
TGTGCCAGCAGCGGGGACAGGGCAGGTAATGAGCAGTTCTTC CASSGDRAGNEQFF NA TRBV7-9 TRBD1 TRBJ2-1
TGTGCCAGCAGCTTGGGGGGGCCCATATACACAGATACGCAGTATTTT CASSLGGPIYTDTQYF NA TRBV7-2 NA TRBJ2-3
TGTGCCAGCAGCTTAATGCAGGGCCAAAACAATGAGCAGTTCTTC CASSLMQGQNNEQFF NA TRBV7-2 NA TRBJ2-1
TGCAGTGCTAGCGGGGAGGAGACCCAGTACTTC CSASGEETQYF NA TRBV20-1 NA TRBJ2-5
TGTGCCAGTACATGGGGAGGGACAGGGGGCGCACACAATGAGCAGTTCTTC CASTWGGTGGAHNEQFF NA TRBV19 TRBD1 TRBJ2-1
TGTGCCAGTAGTATACTGTCAGGGGTAGGAGTCTATGGCTACACCTTC CASSILSGVGVYGYTF NA TRBV19 NA TRBJ1-2
TGTGCCAGCAGTGCAGGGACAGGGGCACGGCAGCCCCAGCATTTT CASSAGTGARQPQHF NA TRBV2 TRBD1 TRBJ1-5
TGTGCCAGCAGGGAAAACTCCTACGAGCAGTACTTC CASRENSYEQYF few TRBV27 NA TRBJ2-7
TGTGCCAGCAGCTTAGCGGGGGACTTCCGCACAGATACGCAGTATTTT CASSLAGDFRTDTQYF NA TRBV7-2 NA TRBJ2-3
TGTGCCAGCAGCTTATCGGGGGGGCGCGGCGAGCAGTACTTC CASSLSGGRGEQYF NA TRBV7-9 TRBD2 TRBJ2-7
TGTGCCAGCAGTGAACCACTTGGGGACAGGGGTTCCCATGGCTACACCTTC CASSEPLGDRGSHGYTF NA TRBV25-1 TRBD1 TRBJ1-2
TGTGCCAGCAGCTTAGCGGGGGTCTCCTACAATGAGCAGTTCTTC CASSLAGVSYNEQFF NA TRBV7-9 NA TRBJ2-1
TGTGCCAGCTATAGACCGGGACAGGGCACGGGGGGCTACACCTTC CASYRPGQGTGGYTF NA TRBV6-5 TRBD1 TRBJ1-2
TGTGCCACCAGCAGAGACGGACAGGGGGGCCACTCCGCGTTCATGAACACTGAAGCTTTCTTT CATSRDGQGGHSAFMNTEAFF NA TRBV15 TRBD1 TRBJ1-1
TGCGCCAGCAGCGTCTCCTATACGCAGTATTTT CASSVSYTQYF NA TRBV5-1 NA TRBJ2-3
TGTGCCAGCAGCCAAGATGGGGTGTCTTACGAGCAGTACTTC CASSQDGVSYEQYF NA TRBV4-2 NA TRBJ2-7
TGTGCCAGTAGTATTCGGCAGGGGAACACTGAAGCTTTCTTT CASSIRQGNTEAFF NA TRBV19 NA TRBJ1-1
TGTGCCAGCAGCCAAGAAGGAGATTGGAGTGAAGCTTTCTTT CASSQEGDWSEAFF NA TRBV14 NA TRBJ1-1
TGTGCCAGCACGGACAGGGAGTTTAGCGATGAGCAGTTCTTC CASTDREFSDEQFF NA TRBV7-9 TRBD1 TRBJ2-1
TGTGCCAGCAGTCAAACAGGGGGGAAGGGTCAGCCCCAGCATTTT CASSQTGGKGQPQHF once TRBV27 TRBD1 TRBJ1-5